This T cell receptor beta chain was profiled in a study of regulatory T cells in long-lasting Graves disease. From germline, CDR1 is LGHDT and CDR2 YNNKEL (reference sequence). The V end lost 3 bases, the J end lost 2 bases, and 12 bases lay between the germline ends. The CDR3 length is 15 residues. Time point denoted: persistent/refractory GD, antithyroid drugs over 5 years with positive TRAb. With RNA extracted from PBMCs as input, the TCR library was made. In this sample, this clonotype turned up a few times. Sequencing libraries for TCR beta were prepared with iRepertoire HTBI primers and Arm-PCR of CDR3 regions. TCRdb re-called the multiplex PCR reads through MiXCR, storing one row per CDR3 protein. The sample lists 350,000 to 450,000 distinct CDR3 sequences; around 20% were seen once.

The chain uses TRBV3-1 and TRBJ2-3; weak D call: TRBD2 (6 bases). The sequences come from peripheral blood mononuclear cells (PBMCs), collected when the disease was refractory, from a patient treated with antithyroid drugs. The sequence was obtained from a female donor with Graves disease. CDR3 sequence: CASSQRDLLTDTQYF. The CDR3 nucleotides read TGTGCCAGCAGCCAGCGGGATCTCCTCACAGATACGCAGTATTTT.